A single sample is the source of the 20 T cell receptor beta chains below, sequenced in a study of blood T cells in healthy people across ages. Using a J-beta primer mix together with a sample-barcoded 5' primer, a second PCR was run for about 7 to 12 cycles. MiXCR was run by TCRdb on the 5' RACE reads, yielding one entry per CDR3 protein. This table holds roughly 1.5 million distinct CDR3 sequences, about 42% found once. The sequenced sample was blood. Receptors originate from a woman aged 18-29 years in good health.

This chain connects TRBV10-3 to TRBJ2-3; 7 bases fit TRBD2. CDR3 length: 14 residues. After removal of 8 bases from V and 2 bases from J, the junction contained 7 bases not matched to a gene. Looked up from germline, CDR1 is ENHRY and CDR2 is SYGVKD. The chain's CDR3 is CAIGASGNTDTQYF. In DNA form, the CDR3 reads TGTGCCATCGGCGCCAGCGGGAACACAGATACGCAGTATTTT.

This clonotype showed up just a few times. J is TRBJ2-4 and V is TRBV9, with TRBD2 matching 13 bases. Trimming cost V 0 bases and J 13 bases; bases outside gene matches: 13. Germline-derived CDR1 and CDR2 are SGDLS and YYNGEE. The CDR3 is made up of 17 amino acids. This CDR3 is CASSVEVTSGGYLVQYF. The CDR3 bases are TGTGCCAGCAGCGTAGAGGTGACTAGCGGGGGGTACCTAGTCCAGTACTTC.

The rearrangement joins TRBV10-3 to TRBJ1-5; 9 nucleotides match TRBD1. V was pared by 8 bases and J by 4 bases, with 3 bases of the junction left unmatched. Germline-derived CDR1 and CDR2 are ENHRY and SYGVKD. The CDR3 covers 13 residues. This CDR3 reads CAIGTGLNQPQHF. DNA for the CDR3: TGTGCCATCGGGACAGGGTTAAATCAGCCCCAGCATTTT.

This clonotype was picked up many times. This chain links TRBV6-2 or TRBV6-3 with TRBJ2-5; no clear D. CDR1 and CDR2 from the germline V gene are MNHEY and SVGEGT. Trimming shortened V by 2 bases and J by 1 base, and 2 bases separated the two germline ends. CDR3 length: 12 amino acids. The CDR3 sequence: CASSYAQETQYF. The CDR3 DNA follows: TGTGCCAGCAGTTACGCCCAAGAGACCCAGTACTTC.

This clonotype was detected ten times or more. The chain recombines TRBV4-1 with TRBJ2-1; D remains ambiguous. Looked up from germline, CDR1 is MGHRA and CDR2 is YSYEKL. The V end was cut by 0 bases, the J end by 7 bases, with 10 bases between. This CDR3 is built from 14 residues. The CDR3 reads CASSQEVSVNEQFF. In DNA form, the CDR3 reads TGCGCCAGCAGCCAAGAAGTCTCAGTGAATGAGCAGTTCTTC.

This chain links TRBV6-2 or TRBV6-3 with TRBJ1-5; weak D call: TRBD1 (5 bases). V dropped 2 bases and J dropped 2 bases, with 10 bases sitting between them. This CDR3 has 15 amino acids. CDR1 MNHEY and CDR2 SVGEGT come from the germline V gene. CDR3 DNA sequence: TGTGCCAGCAGTTACATTCGAGGGGGCAATCAGCCCCAGCATTTT. It codes for CASSYIRGGNQPQHF.

The gene calls are TRBV7-9 and TRBJ1-2; a possible D gene is TRBD1 (5 bases). The germline V and J ends were trimmed by 2 bases and 8 bases, with 12 bases remaining between them. This CDR3 has 13 amino acids. Germline CDR1 SEHNR, CDR2 FQNEAQ (reference sequence). As DNA, the CDR3 is TGTGCCAGCAGCTTACCAGGGACTTGGGGCTACACCTTC. Translation gives CASSLPGTWGYTF. The full variable domain, its missing parts supplied by reference TRBV7-9 and TRBJ1-2, is DTGVSQNPRHKITKRGQNVTFRCDPISEHNRLYWYRQTLGQGPEFLTYFQNEAQLEKSRLLSDRFSAERPKGSFSTLEIQRTEQGDSAMYLCASSLPGTWGYTFGSGTRLTVV.

This clonotype was counted once. The V call is TRBV4-2, the J call TRBJ2-4, with 10 bases fitting TRBD2. This CDR3 is built from 16 residues. CDR1 and CDR2 (germline): LGHNA, YNFKEQ. Trimming at V came to 0 bases and at J to 9 bases, leaving 8 bases not matched to a gene. The CDR3 nucleotides read TGTGCCAGCAGCCAAGATCGGTCTAGCGGGGGAAGCATTCAGTACTTC. Translating it yields CASSQDRSSGGSIQYF.

The sample holds a few counts of this clonotype. CDR3 residues: CASSQGHQLGDTQYF. Written as DNA, the CDR3 is TGCGCCAGCAGCCAGGGACACCAATTGGGAGATACGCAGTATTTT. V usage is TRBV4-1 and J usage is TRBJ2-3; maybe TRBD1 (6 bases). CDR1 and CDR2 from the germline V gene are MGHRA and YSYEKL. The CDR3 has 15 amino acids. V was cut by 3 bases and J by 5 bases, with 15 bases left in between.

V is TRBV7-9 and J is TRBJ1-4; 7 positions match TRBD1. The junction had 7 bases not matched to a gene; V was cut back by 5 bases and J by 7 bases. In germline, CDR1 is SEHNR, CDR2 FQNEAQ (reference sequence). The CDR3 has 14 residues. DNA of the CDR3: TGTGCCAGCAGCCAAGACAGGGCGGCTGAAAAACTGTTTTTT. This encodes CASSQDRAAEKLFF.

The gene calls are TRBV28 and TRBJ1-5; 8 bases align to TRBD1. CDR3 length: 15 residues. V dropped 1 base and J dropped 6; count of bases not matched to a gene: 5. The germline CDR1 and CDR2 sequences are MDHEN and SYDVKM. The CDR3 reads CASSLFGQGSQPQHF. The CDR3 DNA reads TGTGCCAGCAGTTTATTCGGACAGGGAAGTCAGCCCCAGCATTTT.

Concerning this clonotype: Being one base from a much bigger clone, this may be a read error. The chain has TRBV5-1 and TRBJ1-2; D ambiguous. V lost 0 bases and J 1 base, leaving 7 bases between the germline ends. Germline V gene data show CDR1 as SGHRS and CDR2 as YFSETQ. The CDR3 contains 14 residues. For the CDR3, the DNA is TGCGCCAGCAGCTTGGAAGCGAATAACTATGGCTACACCTTC. It codes for CASSLEANNYGYTF.

V usage is TRBV7-9 and J usage is TRBJ2-7; D unclear. With 5 bases removed from V and 2 bases from J, the gap between germline ends came to 13 bases. The CDR3 has 14 amino acids. Germline CDR1 is SEHNR and CDR2 is FQNEAQ (reference sequence). Here the CDR3 reads CASSPTWRTYEQYF. In DNA form, the CDR3 reads TGTGCCAGCAGCCCTACGTGGCGGACCTACGAGCAGTACTTC.

The table lists this clonotype with a count of one. The chain is built from TRBV6-2 or TRBV6-3 and TRBJ2-5; D is undetermined. V dropped 7 bases and J dropped 3 bases, with 12 bases sitting between them. CDR1 is MNHEY, CDR2 SVGEGT, per germline. The CDR3 is made up of 13 amino acids. CDR3 nucleotide sequence: TGTGCCAGCACGACCCTCCCGGAAGAGACCCAGTACTTC. This sequence encodes CASTTLPEETQYF.

This clonotype was detected ten times or more. This chain uses TRBV6-2 or TRBV6-3 with TRBJ1-2; the D is unclear. V lost 7 bases to trimming and J lost 4 bases, with 13 bases between them. CDR3 length equals 13 residues. CDR1 MNHEY and CDR2 SVGEGT come from the germline V gene. Here the CDR3 DNA reads TGTGCCAGCACCACGGACTATTCCTATGGCTACACCTTC. This codes for CASTTDYSYGYTF.

This clonotype was detected only a few times. This CDR3 reads CALGLAGVGEQFF. CDR3 bases: TGTGCCCTGGGACTAGCGGGAGTAGGTGAGCAGTTCTTC. The rearrangement links TRBV28 to TRBJ2-1, with TRBD2 matching over 14 bases. The germline CDR1 and CDR2 sequences are MDHEN and SYDVKM. V shed 11 bases and J 9 bases; nucleotides not matched to a gene: 6. The CDR3 length is 13 residues. The full variable domain, with the rest looked up from reference TRBV28 and TRBJ2-1, is DVKVTQSSRYLVKRTGEKVFLECVQDMDHENMFWYRQDPGLGLRLIYFSYDVKMKEKGDIPEGYSVSREKKERFSLILESASTNQTSMYLCALGLAGVGEQFFGPGTRLTVL.

The rearrangement links TRBV15 to TRBJ1-5; a weak D match, TRBD1 (5 bases). In germline, CDR1 is LNHNV, CDR2 YYDKDF (reference sequence). The CDR3 extends over 14 amino acids. Trimming cost V 3 bases and J 6 bases, with 12 bases left between them. The CDR3 region is CATSSYAGIQPQHF. CDR3 bases: TGTGCCACCAGCAGTTATGCAGGGATTCAGCCCCAGCATTTT.

This clonotype was found once. V gene TRBV25-1 combines with J gene TRBJ1-1; 9 bases are a match to TRBD1. The V segment lost 10 bases and the J segment 1 base; nucleotides outside the gene matches: 7. This CDR3 has 14 residues. Per germline, CDR1 MGHDK and CDR2 SYGVNS. The DNA for the CDR3 is TGTGCCACCGCGGGGACAGGGAGGAACACTGAAGCTTTCTTT. Translating gives CATAGTGRNTEAFF.

This clonotype was recorded a few times. The chain carries TRBV2 and TRBJ2-2, with 8 bases that match TRBD2. J gave up 0 bases and V 8 bases, and 5 bases lay outside the gene matches. CDR1 SNHLY and CDR2 FYNNEI come from the germline V gene. There are 15 residues in the CDR3. CDR3 region: CASASGPANTGELFF. For the CDR3, the DNA is TGTGCCAGCGCTAGCGGGCCCGCGAACACCGGGGAGCTGTTTTTT.

V gene TRBV5-1 combines with J gene TRBJ2-3, with D unresolved. The CDR3 runs to 13 residues. V was pared by 9 bases and J by 7 bases, with 18 bases between. Germline values: CDR1 SGHRS, CDR2 YFSETQ. Written as DNA, the CDR3 is TGCGCCACGACGGACGGATCGTCATATACGCAGTATTTT. It yields the protein CATTDGSSYTQYF.